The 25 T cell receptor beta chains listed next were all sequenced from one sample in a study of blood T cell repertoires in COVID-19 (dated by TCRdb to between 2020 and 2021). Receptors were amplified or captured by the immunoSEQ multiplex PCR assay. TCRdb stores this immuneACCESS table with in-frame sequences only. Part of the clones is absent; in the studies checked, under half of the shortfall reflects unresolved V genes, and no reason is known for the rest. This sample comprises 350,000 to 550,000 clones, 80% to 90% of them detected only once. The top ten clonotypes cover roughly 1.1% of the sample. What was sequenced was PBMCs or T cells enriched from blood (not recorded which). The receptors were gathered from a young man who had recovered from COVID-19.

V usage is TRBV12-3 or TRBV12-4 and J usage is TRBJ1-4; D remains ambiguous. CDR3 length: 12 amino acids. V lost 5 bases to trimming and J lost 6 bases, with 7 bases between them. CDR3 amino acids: CASSERDEKLFF. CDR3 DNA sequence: TGTGCCAGCAGTGAGCGGGATGAAAAACTGTTTTTT.

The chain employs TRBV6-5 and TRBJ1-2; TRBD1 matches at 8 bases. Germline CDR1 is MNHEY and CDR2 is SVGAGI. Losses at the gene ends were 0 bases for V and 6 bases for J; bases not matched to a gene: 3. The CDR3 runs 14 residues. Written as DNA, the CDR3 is TGTGCCAGCAGTTACTCACAGGGGGTCGATGGCTACACCTTC. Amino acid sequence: CASSYSQGVDGYTF.

This chain's CDR3 is CASSWGPGLGLLEQFF. The CDR3 DNA reads as TGTGCCAGCAGCTGGGGACCGGGACTAGGCCTACTTGAGCAGTTCTTC. The J gene is TRBJ2-1, the V gene TRBV7-9; 8 bases line up with TRBD2. The ends lost 4 bases at V and 9 bases at J; junction bases unmatched: 14. The CDR3 totals 16 residues. Germline assignment: CDR1 SEHNR and CDR2 FQNEAQ (reference sequence).

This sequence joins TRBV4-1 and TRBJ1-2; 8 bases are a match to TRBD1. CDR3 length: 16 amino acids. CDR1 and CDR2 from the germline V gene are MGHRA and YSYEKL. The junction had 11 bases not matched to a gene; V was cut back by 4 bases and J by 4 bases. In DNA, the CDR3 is TGCGCCAGCAGCCCCGGAGGGGACAGGCCCTTCTATGGCTACACCTTC. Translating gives CASSPGGDRPFYGYTF.

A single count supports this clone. CDR3 bases: TGCGCCAGCAGCTACGGACAGGGCGGAAGGGAAGGCTACACCTTC. Protein: CASSYGQGGREGYTF. This chain connects TRBV5-1 to TRBJ1-2; TRBD1 agrees at 8 bases. Looked up from germline, CDR1 is SGHRS and CDR2 is YFSETQ. The CDR3 runs to 15 residues. The J segment lost 8 bases and the V segment lost 3 bases, leaving 12 bases of the junction unmatched.

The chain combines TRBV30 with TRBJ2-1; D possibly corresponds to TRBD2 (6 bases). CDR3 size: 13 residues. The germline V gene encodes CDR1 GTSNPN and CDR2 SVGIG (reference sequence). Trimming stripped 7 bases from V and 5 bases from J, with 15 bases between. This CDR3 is CASGLPPDNEQFF. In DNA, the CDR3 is TGTGCCTCCGGACTACCCCCCGACAATGAGCAGTTCTTC.

This CDR3 reads CASSILGLAGAGETQYF. CDR3 in DNA: TGTGCCAGTAGTATATTAGGACTAGCGGGAGCGGGGGAGACCCAGTACTTC. The chain employs TRBV19 and TRBJ2-5; 13 bases align to TRBD2. The CDR3 totals 17 residues. V lost 2 bases to trimming and J lost 5 bases; unmatched junction nucleotides: 8. The germline gives CDR1 LNHDA, CDR2 SQIVND (reference sequence).

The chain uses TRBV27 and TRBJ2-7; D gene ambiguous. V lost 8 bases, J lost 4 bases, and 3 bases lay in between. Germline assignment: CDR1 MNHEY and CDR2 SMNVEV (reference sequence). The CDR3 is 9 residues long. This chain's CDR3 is CASRYEQYF. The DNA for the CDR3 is TGTGCCAGCCGGTACGAGCAGTACTTC.

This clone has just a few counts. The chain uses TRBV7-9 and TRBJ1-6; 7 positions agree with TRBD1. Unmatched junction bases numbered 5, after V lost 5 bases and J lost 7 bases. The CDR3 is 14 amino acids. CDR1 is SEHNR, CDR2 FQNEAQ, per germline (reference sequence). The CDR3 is CASSPGQQNSPLHF. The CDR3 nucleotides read TGTGCCAGCAGCCCGGGACAGCAAAATTCACCCCTCCACTTT.

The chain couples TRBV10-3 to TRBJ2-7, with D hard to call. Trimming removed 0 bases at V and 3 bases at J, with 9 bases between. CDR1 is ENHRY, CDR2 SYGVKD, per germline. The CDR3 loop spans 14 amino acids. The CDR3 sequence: CAISESGPGYEQYF. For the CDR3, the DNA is TGTGCCATCAGTGAGTCCGGCCCGGGCTACGAGCAGTACTTC.

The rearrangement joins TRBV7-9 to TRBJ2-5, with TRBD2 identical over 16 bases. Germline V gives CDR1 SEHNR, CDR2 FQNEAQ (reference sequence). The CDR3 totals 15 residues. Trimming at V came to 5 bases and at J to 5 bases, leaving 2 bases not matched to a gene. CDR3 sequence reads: CASSPGLAGGETQYF. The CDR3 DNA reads TGTGCCAGCAGCCCGGGACTAGCGGGAGGGGAGACCCAGTACTTC.

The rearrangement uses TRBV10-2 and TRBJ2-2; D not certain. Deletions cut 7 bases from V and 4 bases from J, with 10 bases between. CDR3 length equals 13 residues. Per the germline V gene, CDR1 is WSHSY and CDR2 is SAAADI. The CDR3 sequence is CASKPSGTGELFF. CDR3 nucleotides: TGCGCCAGCAAGCCTAGTGGCACCGGGGAGCTGTTTTTT.

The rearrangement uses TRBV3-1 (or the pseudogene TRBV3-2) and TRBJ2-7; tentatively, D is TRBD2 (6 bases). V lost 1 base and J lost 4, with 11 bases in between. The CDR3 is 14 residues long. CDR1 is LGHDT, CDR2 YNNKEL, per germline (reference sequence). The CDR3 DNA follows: TGTGCCAGCAGCCAAGGTTGGCGGGGTTACGAGCAGTACTTC. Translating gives CASSQGWRGYEQYF.

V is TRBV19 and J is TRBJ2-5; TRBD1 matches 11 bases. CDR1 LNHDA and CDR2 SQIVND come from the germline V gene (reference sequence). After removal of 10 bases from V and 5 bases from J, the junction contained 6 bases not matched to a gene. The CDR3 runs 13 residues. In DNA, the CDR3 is TGTGCCACCGGACAGGGGGCGCGGGAGACCCAGTACTTC. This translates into CATGQGARETQYF. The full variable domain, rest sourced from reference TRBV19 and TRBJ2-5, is DGGITQSPKYLFRKEGQNVTLSCEQNLNHDAMYWYRQDPGQGLRLIYYSQIVNDFQKGDIAEGYSVSREKKESFPLTVTSAQKNPTAFYLCATGQGARETQYFGPGTRLLVL.

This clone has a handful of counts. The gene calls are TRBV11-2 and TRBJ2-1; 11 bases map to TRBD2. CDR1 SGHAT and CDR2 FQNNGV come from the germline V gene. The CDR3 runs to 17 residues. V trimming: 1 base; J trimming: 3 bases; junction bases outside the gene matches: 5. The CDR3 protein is CASSLVLTSGGYNEQFF. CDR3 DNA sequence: TGTGCCAGCAGCTTAGTCCTAACTAGCGGGGGCTACAATGAGCAGTTCTTC. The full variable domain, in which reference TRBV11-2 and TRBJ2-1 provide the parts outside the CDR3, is EAGVAQSPRYKIIEKRQSVAFWCNPISGHATLYWYQQILGQGPKLLIQFQNNGVVDDSQLPKDRFSAERLKGVDSTLKIQPAKLEDSAVYLCASSLVLTSGGYNEQFFGPGTRLTVL.

The CDR3 region has the DNA TGTGCCAGCAGCCAAGACCCCGACAGGGTGAGGGGGAACACTGAAGCTTTCTTT. Amino acids: CASSQDPDRVRGNTEAFF. This chain joins TRBV3-1 (or the pseudogene TRBV3-2) and TRBJ1-1; 7 bases agree with TRBD1. V lost 0 bases to trimming and J lost 1 base; unmatched junction nucleotides: 11. The length of the CDR3 is 18 residues. CDR1 LGHDT and CDR2 YNNKEL come from the germline V gene (reference sequence).

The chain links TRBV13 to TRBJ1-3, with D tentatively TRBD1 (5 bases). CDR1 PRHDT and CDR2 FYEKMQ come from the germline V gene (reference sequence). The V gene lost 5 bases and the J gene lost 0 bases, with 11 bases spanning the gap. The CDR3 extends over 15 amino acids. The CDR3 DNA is TGTGCCAGCAGCATCCTTGGGGCCTCTGGAAACACCATATATTTT. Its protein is CASSILGASGNTIYF.

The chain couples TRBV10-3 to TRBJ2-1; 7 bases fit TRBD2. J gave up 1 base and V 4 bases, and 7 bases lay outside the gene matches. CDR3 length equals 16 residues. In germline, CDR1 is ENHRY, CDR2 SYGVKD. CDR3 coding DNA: TGTGCCATCAGTGCCCGAAGCGGGATTTCCTACAATGAGCAGTTCTTC. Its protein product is CAISARSGISYNEQFF.

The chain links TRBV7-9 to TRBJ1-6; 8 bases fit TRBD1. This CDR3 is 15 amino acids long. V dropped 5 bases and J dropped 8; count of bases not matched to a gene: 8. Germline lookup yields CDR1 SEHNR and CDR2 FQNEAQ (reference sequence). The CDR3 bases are TGTGCCAGCAGCAACTCGGGACAGGTCGATTCACCCCTCCACTTT. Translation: CASSNSGQVDSPLHF.

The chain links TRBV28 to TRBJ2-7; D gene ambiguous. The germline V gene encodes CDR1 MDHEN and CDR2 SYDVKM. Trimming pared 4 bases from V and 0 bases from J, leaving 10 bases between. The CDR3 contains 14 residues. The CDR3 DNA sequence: TGTGCCAGCAGTTCCACCTATCGCTCCTACGAGCAGTACTTC. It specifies CASSSTYRSYEQYF.

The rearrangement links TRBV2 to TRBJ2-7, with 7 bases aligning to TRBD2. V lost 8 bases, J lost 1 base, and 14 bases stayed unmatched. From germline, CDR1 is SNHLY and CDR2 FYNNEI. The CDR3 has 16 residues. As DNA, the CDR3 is TGTGCCAGCTCACGAGAGGGAGCGGGACCATCCTACGAGCAGTACTTC. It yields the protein CASSREGAGPSYEQYF.

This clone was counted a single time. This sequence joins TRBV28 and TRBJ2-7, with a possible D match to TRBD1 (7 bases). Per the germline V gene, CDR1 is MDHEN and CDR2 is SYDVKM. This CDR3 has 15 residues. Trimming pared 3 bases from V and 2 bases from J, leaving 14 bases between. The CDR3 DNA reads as TGTGCCAGCAGTTTTGCGGGACAGAAAACCTACGAGCAGTACTTC. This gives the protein CASSFAGQKTYEQYF. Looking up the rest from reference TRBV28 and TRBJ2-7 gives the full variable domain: DVKVTQSSRYLVKRTGEKVFLECVQDMDHENMFWYRQDPGLGLRLIYFSYDVKMKEKGDIPEGYSVSREKKERFSLILESASTNQTSMYLCASSFAGQKTYEQYFGPGTRLTVT.

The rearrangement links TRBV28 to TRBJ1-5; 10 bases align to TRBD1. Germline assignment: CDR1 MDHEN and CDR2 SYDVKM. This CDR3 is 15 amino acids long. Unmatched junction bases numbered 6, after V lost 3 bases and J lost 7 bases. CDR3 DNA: TGTGCCAGCAGTTTCAGACAGGGGGCTGGACAGCCCCAGCATTTT. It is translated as CASSFRQGAGQPQHF.

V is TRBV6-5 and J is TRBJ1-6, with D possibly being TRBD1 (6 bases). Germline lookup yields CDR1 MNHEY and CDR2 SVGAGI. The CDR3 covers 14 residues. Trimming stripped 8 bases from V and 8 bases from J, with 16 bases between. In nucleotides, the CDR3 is TGTGCCAGCCGGGCCGGGGACACCGATTCACCCCTCCACTTT. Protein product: CASRAGDTDSPLHF.

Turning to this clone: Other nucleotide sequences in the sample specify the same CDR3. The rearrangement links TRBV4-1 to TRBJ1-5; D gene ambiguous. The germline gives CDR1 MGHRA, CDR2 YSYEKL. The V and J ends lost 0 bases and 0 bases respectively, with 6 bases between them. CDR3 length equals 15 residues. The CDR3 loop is CASSQESYSNQPQHF. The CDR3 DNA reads TGCGCCAGCAGCCAAGAGTCGTATAGCAATCAGCCCCAGCATTTT.